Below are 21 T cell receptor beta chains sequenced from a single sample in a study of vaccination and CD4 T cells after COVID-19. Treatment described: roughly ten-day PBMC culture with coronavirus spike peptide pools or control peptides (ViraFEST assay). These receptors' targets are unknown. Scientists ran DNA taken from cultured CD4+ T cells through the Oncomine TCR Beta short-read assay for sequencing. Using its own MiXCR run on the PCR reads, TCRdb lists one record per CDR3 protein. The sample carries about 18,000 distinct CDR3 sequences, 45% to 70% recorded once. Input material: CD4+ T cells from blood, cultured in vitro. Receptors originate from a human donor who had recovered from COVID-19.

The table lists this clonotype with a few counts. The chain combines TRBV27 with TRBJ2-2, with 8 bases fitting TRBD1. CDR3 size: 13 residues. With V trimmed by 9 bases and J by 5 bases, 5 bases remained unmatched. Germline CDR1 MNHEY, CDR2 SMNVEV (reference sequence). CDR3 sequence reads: CASGQGRTGELFF. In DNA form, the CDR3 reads TGTGCCAGTGGACAGGGACGGACCGGGGAGCTGTTTTTT.

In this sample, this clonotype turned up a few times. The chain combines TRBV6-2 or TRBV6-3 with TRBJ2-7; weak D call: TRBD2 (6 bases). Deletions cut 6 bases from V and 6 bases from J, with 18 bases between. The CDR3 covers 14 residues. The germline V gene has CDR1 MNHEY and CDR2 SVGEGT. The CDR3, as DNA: TGTGCCAGCAGAAGGGGACTCCGAACGTCCGAGCAGTACTTC. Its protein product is CASRRGLRTSEQYF.

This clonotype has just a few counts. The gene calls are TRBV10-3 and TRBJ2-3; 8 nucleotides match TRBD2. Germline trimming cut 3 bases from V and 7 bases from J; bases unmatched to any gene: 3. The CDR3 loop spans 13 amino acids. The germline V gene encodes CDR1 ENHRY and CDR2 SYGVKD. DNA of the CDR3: TGTGCCATCAGTGAACGGGAGGGGTATACGCAGTATTTT. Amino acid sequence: CAISEREGYTQYF.

CDR3 loop: CSARVPLAGNQETQYF. CDR3 in DNA: TGCAGTGCTAGAGTCCCCCTAGCGGGAAACCAAGAGACCCAGTACTTC. The chain couples TRBV20-1 to TRBJ2-5, with TRBD2 matching 9 bases. Germline V gives CDR1 DFQATT, CDR2 SNEGSKA (reference sequence). The CDR3 is made up of 16 amino acids. J was trimmed by 0 bases and V by 1 base; bases with no gene match: 6.

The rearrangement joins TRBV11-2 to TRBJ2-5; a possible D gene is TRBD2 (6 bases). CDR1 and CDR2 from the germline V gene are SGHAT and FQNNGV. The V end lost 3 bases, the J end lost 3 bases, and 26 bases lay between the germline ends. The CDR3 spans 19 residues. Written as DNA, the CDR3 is TGTGCCAGCAGCTTTGATTCACACAGCCGGCGGGGACGAAAAGAGACCCAGTACTTC. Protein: CASSFDSHSRRGRKETQYF.

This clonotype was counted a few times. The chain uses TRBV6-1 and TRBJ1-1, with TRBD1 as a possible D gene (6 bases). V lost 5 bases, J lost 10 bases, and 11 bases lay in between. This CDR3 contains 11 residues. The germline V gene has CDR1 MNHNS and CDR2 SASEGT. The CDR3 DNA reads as TGTGCCAGCAGTCTACAGGGACGAGCTTTCTTT. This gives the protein CASSLQGRAFF.

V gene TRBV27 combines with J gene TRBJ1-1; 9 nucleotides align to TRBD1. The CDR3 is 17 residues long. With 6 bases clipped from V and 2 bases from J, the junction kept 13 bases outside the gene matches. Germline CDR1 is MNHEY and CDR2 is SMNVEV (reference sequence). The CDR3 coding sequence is TGTGCCAGCAGCCGGGGACAGGGTCTCTCTTTAAACACTGAAGCTTTCTTT. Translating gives CASSRGQGLSLNTEAFF.

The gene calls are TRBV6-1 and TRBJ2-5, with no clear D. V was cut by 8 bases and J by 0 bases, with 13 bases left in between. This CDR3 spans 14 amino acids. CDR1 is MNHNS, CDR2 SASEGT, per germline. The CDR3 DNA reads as TGTGCCAGCTGGGCCTCCTCCGACCAAGAGACCCAGTACTTC. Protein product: CASWASSDQETQYF.

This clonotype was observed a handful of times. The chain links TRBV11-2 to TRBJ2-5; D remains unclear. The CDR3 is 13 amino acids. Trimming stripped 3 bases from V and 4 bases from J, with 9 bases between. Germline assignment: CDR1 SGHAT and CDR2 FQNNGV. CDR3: CASSLGFRETQYF. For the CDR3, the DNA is TGTGCCAGCAGCTTGGGGTTTAGAGAGACCCAGTACTTC.

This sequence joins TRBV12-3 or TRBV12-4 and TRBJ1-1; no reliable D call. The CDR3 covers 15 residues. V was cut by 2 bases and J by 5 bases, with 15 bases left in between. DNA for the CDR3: TGTGCCAGCAGTTTAATGGCAGGTATGGGAACTGAAGCTTTCTTT. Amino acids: CASSLMAGMGTEAFF.

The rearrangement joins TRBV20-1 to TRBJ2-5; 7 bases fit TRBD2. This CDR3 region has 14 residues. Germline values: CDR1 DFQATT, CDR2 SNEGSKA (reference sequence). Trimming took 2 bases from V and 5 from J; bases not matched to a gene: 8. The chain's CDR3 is CSARYGRQAETQYF. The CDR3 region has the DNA TGCAGTGCTAGATACGGGAGGCAGGCCGAGACCCAGTACTTC.

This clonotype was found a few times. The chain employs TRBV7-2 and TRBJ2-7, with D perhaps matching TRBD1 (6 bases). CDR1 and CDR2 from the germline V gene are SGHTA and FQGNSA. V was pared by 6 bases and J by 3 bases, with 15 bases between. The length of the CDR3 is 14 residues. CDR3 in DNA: TGTGCCAGCAGTTTACAGGGTCTCCTCTACGAGCAGTACTTC. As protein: CASSLQGLLYEQYF.

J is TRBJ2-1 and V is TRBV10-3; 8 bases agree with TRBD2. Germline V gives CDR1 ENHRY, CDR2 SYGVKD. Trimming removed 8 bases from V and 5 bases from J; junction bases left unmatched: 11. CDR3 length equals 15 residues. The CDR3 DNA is TGTGCCATCGGAGGCGGGAGGCGACAAAACAATGAGCAGTTCTTC. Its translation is CAIGGGRRQNNEQFF.

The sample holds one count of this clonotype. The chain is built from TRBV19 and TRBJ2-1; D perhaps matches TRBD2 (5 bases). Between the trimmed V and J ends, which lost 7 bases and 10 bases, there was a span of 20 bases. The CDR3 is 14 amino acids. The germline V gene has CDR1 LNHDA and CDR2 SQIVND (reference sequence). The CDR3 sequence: CASTPRFAAGEQFF. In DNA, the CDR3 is TGTGCCAGTACCCCTCGGTTCGCGGCGGGCGAGCAGTTCTTC.

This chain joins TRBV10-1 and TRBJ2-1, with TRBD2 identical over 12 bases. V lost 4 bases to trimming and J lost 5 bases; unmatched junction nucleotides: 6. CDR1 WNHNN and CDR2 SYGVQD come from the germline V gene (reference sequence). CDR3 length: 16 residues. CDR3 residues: CASSVGLAGGDNEQFF. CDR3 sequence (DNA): TGCGCCAGCAGTGTAGGGCTAGCGGGAGGGGACAATGAGCAGTTCTTC.

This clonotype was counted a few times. The CDR3 DNA reads TGTGCCAGCAGTGATGGGACGGTGAACACTGAAGCTTTCTTT. Translating it yields CASSDGTVNTEAFF. The genes are TRBV2 and TRBJ1-1, with D maybe TRBD1 (5 bases). Trimming took 3 bases from V and 0 from J, leaving 8 bases between them. The germline CDR1 and CDR2 sequences are SNHLY and FYNNEI. The CDR3 sequence is 14 residues long.

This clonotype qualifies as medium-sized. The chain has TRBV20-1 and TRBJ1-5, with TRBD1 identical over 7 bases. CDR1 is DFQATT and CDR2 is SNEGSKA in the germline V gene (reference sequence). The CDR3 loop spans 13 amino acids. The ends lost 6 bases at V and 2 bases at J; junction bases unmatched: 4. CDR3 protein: CSANRGGNQPQHF. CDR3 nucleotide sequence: TGCAGTGCAAACAGGGGCGGCAATCAGCCCCAGCATTTT.

CDR3 coding DNA: TGTGCCAGCAGCTTAAGGCGGGAGAGGCACAATGAGCAGTTCTTC. Amino acid sequence: CASSLRRERHNEQFF. The rearrangement uses TRBV7-2 and TRBJ2-1; 7 bases are shared with TRBD2. The germline gives CDR1 SGHTA, CDR2 FQGNSA. The CDR3 has 15 residues. Trimming cost V 2 bases and J 5 bases; bases outside gene matches: 6.

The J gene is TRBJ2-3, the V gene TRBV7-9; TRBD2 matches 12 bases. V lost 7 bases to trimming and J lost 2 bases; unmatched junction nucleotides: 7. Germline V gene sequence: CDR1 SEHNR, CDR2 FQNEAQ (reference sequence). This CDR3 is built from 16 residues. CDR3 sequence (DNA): TGTGCCAGCACCAATACTAGCGGGAGGTCCACAGATACGCAGTATTTT. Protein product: CASTNTSGRSTDTQYF.

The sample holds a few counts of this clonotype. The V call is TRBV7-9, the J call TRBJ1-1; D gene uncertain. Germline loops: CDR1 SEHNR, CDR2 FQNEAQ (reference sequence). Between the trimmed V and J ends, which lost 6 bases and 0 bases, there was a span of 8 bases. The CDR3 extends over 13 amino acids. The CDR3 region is CASSSQLNTEAFF. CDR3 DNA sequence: TGTGCCAGCAGTTCGCAGCTGAACACTGAAGCTTTCTTT. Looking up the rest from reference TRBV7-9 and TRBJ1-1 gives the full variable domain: DTGVSQNPRHKITKRGQNVTFRCDPISEHNRLYWYRQTLGQGPEFLTYFQNEAQLEKSRLLSDRFSAERPKGSFSTLEIQRTEQGDSAMYLCASSSQLNTEAFFGQGTRLTVV.

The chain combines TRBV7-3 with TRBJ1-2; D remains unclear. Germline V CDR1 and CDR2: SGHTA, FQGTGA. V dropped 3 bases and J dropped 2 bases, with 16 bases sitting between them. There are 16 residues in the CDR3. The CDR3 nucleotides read TGTGCCAGCAGCTTCGGCCAGGTCGCCTCCAACTATGGCTACACCTTC. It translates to CASSFGQVASNYGYTF.